This TCR beta chain was obtained from a study of tumor and adjacent non-tumor tissue in lung cancer. Overall study results and limits: Significantly higher TCR diversity was found in tumor than normal lung.

Worth noting for this clonotype: Its antigen is not identified.

RNA was extracted from bulk tissue without any cell sorting. Trimming removed 1 base from V and 12 bases from J, with 10 bases in between. The length of the CDR3 is 13 residues. Three rounds of nested PCR, following a modified ARM-PCR protocol, produced the TCRbeta library. One entry per CDR3 protein, called by TCRdb with MiXCR from the multiplex PCR reads. The sample has approximately 120,000 distinct CDR3 sequences, 66% seen once. This clonotype originated in a man aged 25 to 40 with non-small cell lung cancer. Sequencing was carried out using lung tumor tissue. The chain uses TRBV12-3 or TRBV12-4 and TRBJ1-6; D not certain. Here the CDR3 reads CASSLVMGLPLHF. In DNA, the CDR3 is TGTGCCAGCAGTTTAGTGATGGGGTTACCCCTCCACTTT.